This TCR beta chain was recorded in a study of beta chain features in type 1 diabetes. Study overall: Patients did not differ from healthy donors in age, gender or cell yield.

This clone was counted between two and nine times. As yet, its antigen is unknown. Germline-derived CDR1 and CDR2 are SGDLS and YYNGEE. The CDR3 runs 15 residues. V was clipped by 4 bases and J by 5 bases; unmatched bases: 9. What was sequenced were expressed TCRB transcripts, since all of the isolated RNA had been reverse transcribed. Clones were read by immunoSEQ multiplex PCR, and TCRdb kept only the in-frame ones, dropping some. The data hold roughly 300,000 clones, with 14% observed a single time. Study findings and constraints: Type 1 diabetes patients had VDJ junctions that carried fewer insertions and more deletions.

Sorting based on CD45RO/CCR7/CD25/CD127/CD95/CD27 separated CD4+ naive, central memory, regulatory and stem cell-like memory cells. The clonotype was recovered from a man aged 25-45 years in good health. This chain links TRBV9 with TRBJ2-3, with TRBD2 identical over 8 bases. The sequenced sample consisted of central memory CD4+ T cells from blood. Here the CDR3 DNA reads TGTGCCAGCAGCCCCCGGCCGGGGGGGCAAGATACGCAGTATTTT. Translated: CASSPRPGGQDTQYF.